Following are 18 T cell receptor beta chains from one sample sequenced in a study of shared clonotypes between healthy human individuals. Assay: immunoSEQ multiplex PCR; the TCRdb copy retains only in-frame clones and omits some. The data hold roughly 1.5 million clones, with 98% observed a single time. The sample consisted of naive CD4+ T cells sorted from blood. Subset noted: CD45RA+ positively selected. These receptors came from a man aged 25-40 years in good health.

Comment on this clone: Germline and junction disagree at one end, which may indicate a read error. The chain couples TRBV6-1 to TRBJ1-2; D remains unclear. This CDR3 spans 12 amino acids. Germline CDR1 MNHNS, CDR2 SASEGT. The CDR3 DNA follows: TGTGCCAGCAATGAACCTTGGAGTGGCTACACCTTC. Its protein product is CASNEPWSGYTF.

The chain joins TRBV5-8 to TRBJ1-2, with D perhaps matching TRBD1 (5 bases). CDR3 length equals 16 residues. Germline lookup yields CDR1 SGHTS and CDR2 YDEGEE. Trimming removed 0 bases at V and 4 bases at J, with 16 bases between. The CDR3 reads CASSLVLGHGGYGYTF. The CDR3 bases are TGTGCCAGCAGCTTGGTTCTTGGCCACGGGGGCTATGGCTACACCTTC. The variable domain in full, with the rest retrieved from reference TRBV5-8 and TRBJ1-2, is EAGVTQSPTHLIKTRGQQATLRCSPISGHTSVYWYQQALGLGLQFLLWYDEGEERNRGNFPPRFSGRQFPNYSSELNVNALELEDSALYLCASSLVLGHGGYGYTFGSGTRLTVV.

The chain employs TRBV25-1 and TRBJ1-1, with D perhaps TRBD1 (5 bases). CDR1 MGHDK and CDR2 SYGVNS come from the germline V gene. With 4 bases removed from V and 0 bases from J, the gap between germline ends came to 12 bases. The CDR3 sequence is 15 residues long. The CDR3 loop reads CASSVLGGLNTEAFF. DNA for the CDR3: TGTGCCAGCAGTGTCCTTGGGGGATTGAACACTGAAGCTTTCTTT.

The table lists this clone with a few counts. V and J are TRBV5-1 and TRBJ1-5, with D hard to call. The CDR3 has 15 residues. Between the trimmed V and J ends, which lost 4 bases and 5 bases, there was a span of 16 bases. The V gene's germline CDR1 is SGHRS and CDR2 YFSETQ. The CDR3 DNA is TGCGCCAGCAGCCTGGAAGGTAGGCGCGATCAGCCCCAGCATTTT. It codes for CASSLEGRRDQPQHF.

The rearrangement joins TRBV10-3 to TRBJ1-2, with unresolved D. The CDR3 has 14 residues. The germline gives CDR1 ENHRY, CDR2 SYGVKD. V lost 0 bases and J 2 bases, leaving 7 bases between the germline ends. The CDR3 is CAISESGLNYGYTF. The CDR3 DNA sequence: TGTGCCATCAGTGAGTCAGGGCTCAACTATGGCTACACCTTC.

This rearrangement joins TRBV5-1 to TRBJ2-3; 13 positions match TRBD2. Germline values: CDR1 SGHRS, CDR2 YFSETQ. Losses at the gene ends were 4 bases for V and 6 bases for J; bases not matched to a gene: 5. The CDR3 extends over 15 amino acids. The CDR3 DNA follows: TGCGCCAGCAGCATGACTAGCGGGAGGCGGGATACGCAGTATTTT. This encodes CASSMTSGRRDTQYF.

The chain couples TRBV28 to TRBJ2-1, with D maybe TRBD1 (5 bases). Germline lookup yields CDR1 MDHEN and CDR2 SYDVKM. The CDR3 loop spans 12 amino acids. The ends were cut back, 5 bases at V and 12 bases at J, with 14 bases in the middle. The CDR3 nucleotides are TGTGCCAGCAGTACCTACAGGATTGCGCAGTTCTTC. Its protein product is CASSTYRIAQFF.

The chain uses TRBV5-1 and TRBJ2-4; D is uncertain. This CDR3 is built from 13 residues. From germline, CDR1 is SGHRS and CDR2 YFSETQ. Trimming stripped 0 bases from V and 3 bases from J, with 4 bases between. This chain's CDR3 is CASSLVGKNIQYF. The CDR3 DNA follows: TGCGCCAGCAGCTTGGTTGGCAAAAACATTCAGTACTTC.

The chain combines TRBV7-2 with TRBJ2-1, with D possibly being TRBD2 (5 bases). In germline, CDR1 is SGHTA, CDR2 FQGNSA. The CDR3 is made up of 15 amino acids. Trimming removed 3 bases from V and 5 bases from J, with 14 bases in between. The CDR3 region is CASSFLGLGDNEQFF. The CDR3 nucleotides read TGTGCCAGCAGCTTTCTCGGACTCGGGGACAATGAGCAGTTCTTC. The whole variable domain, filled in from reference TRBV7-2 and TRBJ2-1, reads GAGVSQSPSNKVTEKGKDVELRCDPISGHTALYWYRQSLGQGLEFLIYFQGNSAPDKSGLPSDRFSAERTGGSVSTLTIQRTQQEDSAVYLCASSFLGLGDNEQFFGPGTRLTVL.

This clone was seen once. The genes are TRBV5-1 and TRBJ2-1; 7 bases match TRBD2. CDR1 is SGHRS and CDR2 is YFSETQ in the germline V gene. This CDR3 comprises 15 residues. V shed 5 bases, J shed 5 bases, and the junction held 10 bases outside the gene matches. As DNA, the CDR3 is TGCGCCAGCAGGATTGAGGGACTACCCCACAATGAGCAGTTCTTC. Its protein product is CASRIEGLPHNEQFF.

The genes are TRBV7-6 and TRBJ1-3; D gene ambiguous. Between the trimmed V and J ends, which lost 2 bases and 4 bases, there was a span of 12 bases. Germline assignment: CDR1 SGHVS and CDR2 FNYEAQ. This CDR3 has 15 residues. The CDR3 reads CASSLSPGLGNTIYF. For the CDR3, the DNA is TGTGCCAGCAGCTTAAGTCCAGGCCTAGGAAACACCATATATTTT.

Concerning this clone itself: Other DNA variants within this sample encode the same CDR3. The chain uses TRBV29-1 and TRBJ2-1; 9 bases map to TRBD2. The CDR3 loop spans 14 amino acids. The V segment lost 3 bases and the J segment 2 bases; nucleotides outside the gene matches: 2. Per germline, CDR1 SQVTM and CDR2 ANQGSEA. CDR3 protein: CSVDSGRPYNEQFF. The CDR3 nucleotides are TGCAGCGTTGATAGCGGGAGACCCTACAATGAGCAGTTCTTC.

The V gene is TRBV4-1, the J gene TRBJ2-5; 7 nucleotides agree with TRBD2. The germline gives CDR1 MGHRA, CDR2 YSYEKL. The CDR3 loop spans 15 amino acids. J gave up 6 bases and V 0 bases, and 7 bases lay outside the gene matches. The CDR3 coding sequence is TGCGCCAGCAGCCAAGATCTAGCGGTGGTTAAGACCCAGTACTTC. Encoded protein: CASSQDLAVVKTQYF.

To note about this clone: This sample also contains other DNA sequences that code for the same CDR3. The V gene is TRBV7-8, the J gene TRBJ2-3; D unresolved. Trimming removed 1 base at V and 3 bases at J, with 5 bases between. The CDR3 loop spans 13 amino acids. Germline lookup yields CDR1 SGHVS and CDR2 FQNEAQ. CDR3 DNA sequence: TGTGCCAGCAGCTTAGGTGCAACAGATACGCAGTATTTT. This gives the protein CASSLGATDTQYF.

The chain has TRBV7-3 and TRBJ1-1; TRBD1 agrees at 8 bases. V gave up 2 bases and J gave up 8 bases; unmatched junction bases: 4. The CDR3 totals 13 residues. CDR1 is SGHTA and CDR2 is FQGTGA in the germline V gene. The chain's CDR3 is CASSLDRGLEAFF. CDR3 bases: TGTGCCAGCAGCTTAGACAGGGGCCTAGAAGCTTTCTTT.

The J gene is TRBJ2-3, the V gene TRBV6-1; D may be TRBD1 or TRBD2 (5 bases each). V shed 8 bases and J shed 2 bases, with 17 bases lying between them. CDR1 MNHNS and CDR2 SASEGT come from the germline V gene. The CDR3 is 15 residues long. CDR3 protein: CASCPGPGPTDTQYF. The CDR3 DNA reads TGTGCCAGCTGCCCCGGGCCGGGGCCCACAGATACGCAGTATTTT.

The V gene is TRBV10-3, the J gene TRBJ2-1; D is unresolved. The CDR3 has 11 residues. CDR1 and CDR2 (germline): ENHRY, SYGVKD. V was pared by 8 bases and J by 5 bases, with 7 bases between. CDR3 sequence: CAIGQDNEQFF. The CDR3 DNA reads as TGTGCCATCGGCCAGGACAATGAGCAGTTCTTC.

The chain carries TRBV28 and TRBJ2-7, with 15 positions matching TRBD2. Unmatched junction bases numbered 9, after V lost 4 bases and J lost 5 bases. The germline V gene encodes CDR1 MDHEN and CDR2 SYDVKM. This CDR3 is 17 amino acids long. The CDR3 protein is CASSSPGLAGGGNEQYF. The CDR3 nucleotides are TGTGCCAGCAGTTCACCGGGACTAGCGGGAGGTGGGAACGAGCAGTACTTC. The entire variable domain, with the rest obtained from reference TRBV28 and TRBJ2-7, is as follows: DVKVTQSSRYLVKRTGEKVFLECVQDMDHENMFWYRQDPGLGLRLIYFSYDVKMKEKGDIPEGYSVSREKKERFSLILESASTNQTSMYLCASSSPGLAGGGNEQYFGPGTRLTVT.